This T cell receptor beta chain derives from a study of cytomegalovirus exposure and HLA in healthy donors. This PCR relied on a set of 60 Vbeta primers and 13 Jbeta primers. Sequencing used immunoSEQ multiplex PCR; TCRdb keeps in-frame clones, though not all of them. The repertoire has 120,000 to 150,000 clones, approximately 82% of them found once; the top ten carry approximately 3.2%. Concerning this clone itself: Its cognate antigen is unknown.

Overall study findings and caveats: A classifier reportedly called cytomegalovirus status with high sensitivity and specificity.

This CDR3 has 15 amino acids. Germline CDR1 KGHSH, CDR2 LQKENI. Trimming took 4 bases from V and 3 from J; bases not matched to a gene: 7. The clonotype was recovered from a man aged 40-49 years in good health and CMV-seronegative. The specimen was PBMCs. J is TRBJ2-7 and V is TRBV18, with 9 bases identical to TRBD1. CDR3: CASSLGTGLGYEQYF. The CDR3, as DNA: TGTGCCAGCTCACTTGGGACAGGGCTTGGCTACGAGCAGTACTTC.